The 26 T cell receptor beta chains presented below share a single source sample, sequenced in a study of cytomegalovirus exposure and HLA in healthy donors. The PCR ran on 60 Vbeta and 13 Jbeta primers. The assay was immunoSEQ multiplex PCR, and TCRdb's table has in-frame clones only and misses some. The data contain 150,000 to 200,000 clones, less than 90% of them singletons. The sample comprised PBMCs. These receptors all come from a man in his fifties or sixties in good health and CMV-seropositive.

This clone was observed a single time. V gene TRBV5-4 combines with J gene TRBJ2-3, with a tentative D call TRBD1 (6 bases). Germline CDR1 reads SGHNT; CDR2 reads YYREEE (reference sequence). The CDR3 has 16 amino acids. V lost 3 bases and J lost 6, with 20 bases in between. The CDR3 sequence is CASSWPGHGLEDTQYF. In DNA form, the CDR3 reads TGTGCCAGCAGCTGGCCGGGACACGGCCTCGAGGATACGCAGTATTTT.

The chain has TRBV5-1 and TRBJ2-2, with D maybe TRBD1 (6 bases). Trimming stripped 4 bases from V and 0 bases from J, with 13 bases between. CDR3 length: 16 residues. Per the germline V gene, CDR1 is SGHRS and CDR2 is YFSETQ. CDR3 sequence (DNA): TGCGCCAGCAGCAACAGGGTAGGACCGAACACCGGGGAGCTGTTTTTT. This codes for CASSNRVGPNTGELFF. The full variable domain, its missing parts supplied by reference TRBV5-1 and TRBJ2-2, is KAGVTQTPRYLIKTRGQQVTLSCSPISGHRSVSWYQQTPGQGLQFLFEYFSETQRNKGNFPGRFSGRQFSNSRSEMNVSTLELGDSALYLCASSNRVGPNTGELFFGEGSRLTVL.

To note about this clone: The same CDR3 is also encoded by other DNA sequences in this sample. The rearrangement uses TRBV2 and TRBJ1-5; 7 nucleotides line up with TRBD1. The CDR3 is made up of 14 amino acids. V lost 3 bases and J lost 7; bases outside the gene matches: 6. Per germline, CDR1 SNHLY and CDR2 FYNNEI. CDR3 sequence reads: CASSDRGVGQPQHF. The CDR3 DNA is TGTGCCAGCAGTGACAGGGGGGTTGGGCAGCCCCAGCATTTT.

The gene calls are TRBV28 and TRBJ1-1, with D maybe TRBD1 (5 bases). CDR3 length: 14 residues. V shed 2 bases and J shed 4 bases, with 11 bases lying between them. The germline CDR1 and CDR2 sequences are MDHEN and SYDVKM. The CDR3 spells CASSLKWGGTEAFF. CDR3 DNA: TGTGCCAGCAGTTTAAAATGGGGCGGCACTGAAGCTTTCTTT.

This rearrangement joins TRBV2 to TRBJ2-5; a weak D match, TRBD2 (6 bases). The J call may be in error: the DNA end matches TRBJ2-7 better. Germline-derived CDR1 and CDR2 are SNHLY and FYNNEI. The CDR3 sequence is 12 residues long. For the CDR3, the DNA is TGTGCCAGCGGTTGGGGGAGGAGCGAGCAGTACTTC. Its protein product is CASGWGRSEQYF.

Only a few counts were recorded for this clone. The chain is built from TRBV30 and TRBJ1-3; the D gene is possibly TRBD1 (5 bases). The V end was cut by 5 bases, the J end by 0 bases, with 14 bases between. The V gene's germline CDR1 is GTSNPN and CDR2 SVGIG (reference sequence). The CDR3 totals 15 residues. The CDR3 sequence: CAWRTTGFSGNTIYF. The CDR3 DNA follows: TGTGCCTGGCGTACCACAGGCTTCTCTGGAAACACCATATATTTT. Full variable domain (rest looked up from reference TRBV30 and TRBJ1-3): SQTIHQWPATLVQPVGSPLSLECTVEGTSNPNLYWYRQAAGRGLQLLFYSVGIGQISSEVPQNLSASRPQDRQFILSSKKLLLSDSGFYLCAWRTTGFSGNTIYFGEGSWLTVV.

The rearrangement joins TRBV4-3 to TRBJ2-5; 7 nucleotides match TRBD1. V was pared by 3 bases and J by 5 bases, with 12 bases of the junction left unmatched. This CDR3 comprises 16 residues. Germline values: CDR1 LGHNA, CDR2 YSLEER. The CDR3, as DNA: TGCGCCAGCAGCCAGGACCTAACAGGGGTGATGGAGACCCAGTACTTC. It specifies CASSQDLTGVMETQYF.

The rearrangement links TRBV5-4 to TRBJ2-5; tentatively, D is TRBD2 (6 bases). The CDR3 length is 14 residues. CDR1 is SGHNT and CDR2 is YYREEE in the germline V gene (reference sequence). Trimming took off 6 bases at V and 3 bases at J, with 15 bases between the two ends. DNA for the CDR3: TGTGCCAGCACCACTCGGGGACTCGAAGAGACCCAGTACTTC. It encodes CASTTRGLEETQYF. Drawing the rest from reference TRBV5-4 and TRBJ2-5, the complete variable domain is ETGVTQSPTHLIKTRGQQVTLRCSSQSGHNTVSWYQQALGQGPQFIFQYYREEENGRGNFPPRFSGLQFPNYSSELNVNALELDDSALYLCASTTRGLEETQYFGPGTRLLVL.

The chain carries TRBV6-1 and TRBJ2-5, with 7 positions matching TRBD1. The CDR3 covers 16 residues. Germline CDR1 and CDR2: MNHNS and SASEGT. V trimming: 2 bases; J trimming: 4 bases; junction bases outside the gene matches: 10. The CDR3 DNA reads TGTGCCAGCAGTGAACGTACGACAGGGCTGCGAGAGACCCAGTACTTC. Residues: CASSERTTGLRETQYF.

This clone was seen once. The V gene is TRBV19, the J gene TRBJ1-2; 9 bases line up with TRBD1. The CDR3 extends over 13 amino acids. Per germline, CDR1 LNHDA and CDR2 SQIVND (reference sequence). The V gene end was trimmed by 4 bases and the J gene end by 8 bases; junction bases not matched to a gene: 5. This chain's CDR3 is CASSTTGGAGYTF. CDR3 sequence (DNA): TGTGCCAGTAGTACCACAGGGGGCGCGGGCTACACCTTC.

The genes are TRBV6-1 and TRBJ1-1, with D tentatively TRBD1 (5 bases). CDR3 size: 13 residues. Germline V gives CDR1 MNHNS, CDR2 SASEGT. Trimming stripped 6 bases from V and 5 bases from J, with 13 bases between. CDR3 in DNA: TGTGCCAGCAGCTCGCAGGAGGGGACTGAAGCTTTCTTT. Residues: CASSSQEGTEAFF.

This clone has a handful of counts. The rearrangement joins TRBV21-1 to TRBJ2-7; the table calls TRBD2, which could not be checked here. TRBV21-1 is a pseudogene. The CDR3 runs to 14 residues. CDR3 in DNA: TGTGCCAGCCGCAACTGGGGAGTAAACTACGAGCAGTACTTC. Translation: CASRNWGVNYEQYF.

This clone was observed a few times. In DNA, the CDR3 is TGTGCCAGCAGCCAAGATGGGGCTAGCGGGAGGCCCTTAGCCAAAAACATTCAGTACTTC. Translation gives CASSQDGASGRPLAKNIQYF. The V gene is TRBV4-2, the J gene TRBJ2-4, with 11 bases fitting TRBD2. This CDR3 region has 20 residues. From germline, CDR1 is LGHNA and CDR2 YNFKEQ. Losses at the gene ends were 0 bases for V and 0 bases for J; bases not matched to a gene: 10.

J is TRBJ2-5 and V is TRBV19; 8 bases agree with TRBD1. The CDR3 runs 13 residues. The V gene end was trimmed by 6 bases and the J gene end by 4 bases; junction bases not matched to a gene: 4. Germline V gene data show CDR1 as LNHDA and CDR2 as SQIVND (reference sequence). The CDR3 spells CASRPGGVETQYF. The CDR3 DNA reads TGTGCCAGTAGACCAGGGGGCGTAGAGACCCAGTACTTC.

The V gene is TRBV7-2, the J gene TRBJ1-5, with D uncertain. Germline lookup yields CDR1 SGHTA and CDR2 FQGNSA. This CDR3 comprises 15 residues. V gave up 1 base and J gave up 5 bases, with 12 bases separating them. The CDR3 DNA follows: TGTGCCAGCAGCTTAGTCTCCGGGGTTTATCAGCCCCAGCATTTT. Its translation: CASSLVSGVYQPQHF.

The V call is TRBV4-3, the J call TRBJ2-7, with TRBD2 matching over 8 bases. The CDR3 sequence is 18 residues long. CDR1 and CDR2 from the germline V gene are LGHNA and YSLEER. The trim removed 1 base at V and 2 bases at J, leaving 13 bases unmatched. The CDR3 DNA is TGCGCCAGCAGCCAAGTAGCTCAGGTAAGCGGGGGAACCTACGAGCAGTACTTC. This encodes CASSQVAQVSGGTYEQYF.

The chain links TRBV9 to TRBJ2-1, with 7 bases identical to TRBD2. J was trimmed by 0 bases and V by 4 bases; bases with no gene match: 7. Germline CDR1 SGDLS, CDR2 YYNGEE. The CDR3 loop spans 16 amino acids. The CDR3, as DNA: TGTGCCAGCAGCCTCGGACTAGTGGGCTCCTACAATGAGCAGTTCTTC. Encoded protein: CASSLGLVGSYNEQFF.

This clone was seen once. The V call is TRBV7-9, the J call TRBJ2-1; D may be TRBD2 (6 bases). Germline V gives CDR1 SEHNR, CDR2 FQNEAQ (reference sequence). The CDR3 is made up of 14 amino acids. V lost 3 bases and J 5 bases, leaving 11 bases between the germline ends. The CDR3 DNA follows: TGTGCCAGCAGCTTTGGCGGGACGAACAATGAGCAGTTCTTC. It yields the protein CASSFGGTNNEQFF.

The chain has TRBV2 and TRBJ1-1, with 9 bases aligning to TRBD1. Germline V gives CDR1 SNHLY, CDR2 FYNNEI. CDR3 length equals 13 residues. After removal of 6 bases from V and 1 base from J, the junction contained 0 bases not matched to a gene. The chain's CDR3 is CASRDRGNTEAFF. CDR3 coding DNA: TGTGCCAGCAGGGACAGGGGGAACACTGAAGCTTTCTTT.

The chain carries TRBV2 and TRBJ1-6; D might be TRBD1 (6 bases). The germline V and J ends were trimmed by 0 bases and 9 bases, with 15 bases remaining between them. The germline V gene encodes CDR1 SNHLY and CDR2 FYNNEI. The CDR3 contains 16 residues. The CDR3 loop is CASSEASPGGGSPLHF. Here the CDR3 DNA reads TGTGCCAGCAGTGAAGCATCCCCGGGGGGCGGTTCACCCCTCCACTTT. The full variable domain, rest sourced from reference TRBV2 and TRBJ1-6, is EPEVTQTPSHQVTQMGQEVILRCVPISNHLYFYWYRQILGQKVEFLVSFYNNEISEKSEIFDDQFSVERPDGSNFTLKIRSTKLEDSAMYFCASSEASPGGGSPLHFGNGTRLTVT.

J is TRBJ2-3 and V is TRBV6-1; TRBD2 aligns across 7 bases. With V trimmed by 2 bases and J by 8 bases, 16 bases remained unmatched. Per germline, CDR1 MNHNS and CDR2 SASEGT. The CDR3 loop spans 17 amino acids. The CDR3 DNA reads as TGTGCCAGCAGTGAAATTTTTGGGCCGCCGCCGGGGGGTACGCAGTATTTT. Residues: CASSEIFGPPPGGTQYF.

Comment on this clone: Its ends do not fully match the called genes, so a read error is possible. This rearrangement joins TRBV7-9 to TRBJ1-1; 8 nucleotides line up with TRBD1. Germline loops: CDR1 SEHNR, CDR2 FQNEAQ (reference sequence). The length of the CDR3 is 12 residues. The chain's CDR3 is CSSSLGTGEAFF. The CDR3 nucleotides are TGTTCCAGCAGCTTAGGGACAGGCGAAGCTTTCTTT.

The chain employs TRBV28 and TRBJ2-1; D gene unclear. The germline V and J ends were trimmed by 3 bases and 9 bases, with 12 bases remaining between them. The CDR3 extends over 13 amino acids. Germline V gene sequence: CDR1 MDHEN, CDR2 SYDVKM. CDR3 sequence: CASSFLVYGEQFF. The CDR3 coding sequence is TGTGCCAGCAGTTTTTTGGTTTACGGTGAGCAGTTCTTC.

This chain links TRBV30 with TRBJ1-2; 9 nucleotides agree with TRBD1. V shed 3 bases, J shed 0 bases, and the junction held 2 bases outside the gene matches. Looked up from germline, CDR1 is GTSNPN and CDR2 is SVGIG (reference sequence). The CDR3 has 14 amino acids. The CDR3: CAWRGQGTNYGYTF. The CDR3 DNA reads TGTGCCTGGAGGGGACAGGGCACTAACTATGGCTACACCTTC.

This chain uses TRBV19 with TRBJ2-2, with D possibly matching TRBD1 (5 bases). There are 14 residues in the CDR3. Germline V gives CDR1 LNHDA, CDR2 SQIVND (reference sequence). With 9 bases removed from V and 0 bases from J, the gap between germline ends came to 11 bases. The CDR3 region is CASRQQANTGELFF. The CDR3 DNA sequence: TGTGCCAGCCGACAGCAAGCGAACACCGGGGAGCTGTTTTTT.

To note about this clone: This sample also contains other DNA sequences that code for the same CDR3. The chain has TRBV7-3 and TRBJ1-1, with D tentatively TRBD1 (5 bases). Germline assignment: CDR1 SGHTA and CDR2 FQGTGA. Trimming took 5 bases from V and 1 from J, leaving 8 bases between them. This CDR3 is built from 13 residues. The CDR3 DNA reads TGTGCCAGCAGCCTCGACAGGAACACTGAAGCTTTCTTT. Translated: CASSLDRNTEAFF.